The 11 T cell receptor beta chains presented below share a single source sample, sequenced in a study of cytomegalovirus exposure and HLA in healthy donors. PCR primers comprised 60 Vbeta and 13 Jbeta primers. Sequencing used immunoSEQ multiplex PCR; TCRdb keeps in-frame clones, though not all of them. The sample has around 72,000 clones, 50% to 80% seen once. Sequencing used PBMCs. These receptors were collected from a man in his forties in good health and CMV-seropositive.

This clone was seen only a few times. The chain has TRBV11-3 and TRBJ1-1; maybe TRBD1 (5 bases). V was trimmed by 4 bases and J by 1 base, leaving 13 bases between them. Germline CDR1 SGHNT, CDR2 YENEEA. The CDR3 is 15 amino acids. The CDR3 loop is CASSSSFGGNTEAFF. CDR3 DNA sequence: TGTGCCAGCAGCTCTTCGTTCGGGGGGAACACTGAAGCTTTCTTT.

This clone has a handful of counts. CDR3 DNA: TGTGCCAGCAGCCGTGACAGGGGGCTGGAAGCTTTCTTT. Protein sequence: CASSRDRGLEAFF. The chain uses TRBV5-6 and TRBJ1-1, with 10 bases that match TRBD1. The V segment lost 4 bases and the J segment 8 bases; nucleotides outside the gene matches: 5. Per germline, CDR1 SGHDT and CDR2 YYEEEE. This CDR3 has 13 amino acids.

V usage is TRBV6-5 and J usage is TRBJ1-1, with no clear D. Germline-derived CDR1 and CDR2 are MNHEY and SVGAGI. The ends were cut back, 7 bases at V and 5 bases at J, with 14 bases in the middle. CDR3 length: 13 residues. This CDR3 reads CASNPGGETEAFF. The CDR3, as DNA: TGTGCCAGCAACCCCGGAGGTGAAACTGAAGCTTTCTTT.

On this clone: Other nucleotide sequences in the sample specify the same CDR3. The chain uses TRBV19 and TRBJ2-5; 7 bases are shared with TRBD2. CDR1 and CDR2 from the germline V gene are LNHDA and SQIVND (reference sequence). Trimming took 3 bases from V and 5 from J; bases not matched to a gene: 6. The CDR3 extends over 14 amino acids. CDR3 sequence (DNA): TGTGCCAGTAGTATCCCGGGGGGACGGGAGACCCAGTACTTC. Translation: CASSIPGGRETQYF.

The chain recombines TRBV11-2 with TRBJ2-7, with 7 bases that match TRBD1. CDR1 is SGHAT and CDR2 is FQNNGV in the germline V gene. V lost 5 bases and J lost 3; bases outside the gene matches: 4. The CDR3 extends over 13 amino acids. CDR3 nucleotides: TGTGCCAGCAGCCGGGACAGCTACTACGAGCAGTACTTC. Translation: CASSRDSYYEQYF.

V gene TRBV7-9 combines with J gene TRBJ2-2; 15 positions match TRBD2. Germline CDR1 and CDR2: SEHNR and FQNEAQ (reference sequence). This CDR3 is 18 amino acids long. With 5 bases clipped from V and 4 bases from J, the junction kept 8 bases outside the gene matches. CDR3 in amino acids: CASSRTSGGAVGTGELFF. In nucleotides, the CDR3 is TGTGCCAGCAGCCGGACTAGCGGGGGGGCCGTGGGCACCGGGGAGCTGTTTTTT.

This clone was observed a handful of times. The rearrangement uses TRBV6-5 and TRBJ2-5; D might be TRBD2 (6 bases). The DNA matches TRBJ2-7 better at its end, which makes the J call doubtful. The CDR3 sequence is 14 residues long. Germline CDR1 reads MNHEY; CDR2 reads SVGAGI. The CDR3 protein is CASSYYPGRNEQYF. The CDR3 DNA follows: TGTGCCAGCAGTTACTATCCAGGGAGGAACGAGCAGTACTTC.

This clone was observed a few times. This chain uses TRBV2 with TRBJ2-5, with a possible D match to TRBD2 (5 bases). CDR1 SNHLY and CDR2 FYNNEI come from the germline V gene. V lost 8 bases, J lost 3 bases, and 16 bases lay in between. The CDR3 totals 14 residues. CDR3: CASRISLGEETQYF. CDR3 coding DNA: TGTGCCAGCCGGATCTCACTAGGCGAAGAGACCCAGTACTTC.

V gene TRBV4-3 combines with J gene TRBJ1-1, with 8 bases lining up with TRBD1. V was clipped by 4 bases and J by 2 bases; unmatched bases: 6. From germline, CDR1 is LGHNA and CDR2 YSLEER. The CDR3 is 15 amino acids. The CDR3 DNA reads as TGCGCCAGCAGCCTCGGACAGGGCTTAAACACTGAAGCTTTCTTT. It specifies CASSLGQGLNTEAFF.

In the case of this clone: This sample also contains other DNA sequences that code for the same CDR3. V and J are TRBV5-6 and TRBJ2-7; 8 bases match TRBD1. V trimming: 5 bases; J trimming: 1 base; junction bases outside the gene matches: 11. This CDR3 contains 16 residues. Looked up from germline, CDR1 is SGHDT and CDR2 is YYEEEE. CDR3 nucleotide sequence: TGTGCCAGCAGTTCCTGGACAGGGATGGGATCCTACGAGCAGTACTTC. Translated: CASSSWTGMGSYEQYF.

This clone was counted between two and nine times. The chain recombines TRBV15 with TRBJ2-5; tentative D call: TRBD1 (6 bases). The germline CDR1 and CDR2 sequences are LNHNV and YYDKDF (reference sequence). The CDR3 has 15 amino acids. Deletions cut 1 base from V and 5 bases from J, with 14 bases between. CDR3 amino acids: CATSRGDKGWETQYF. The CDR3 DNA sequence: TGTGCCACCAGCAGAGGGGACAAGGGTTGGGAGACCCAGTACTTC.